This section outlines one T cell receptor (beta chain) sequence together with its context. The data stem from a study of blood T cell repertoires in COVID-19. The germline V and J ends were trimmed by 0 bases and 4 bases, with 15 bases remaining between them. The CDR3 consists of 16 residues. Germline V gene lookup returns CDR1 MGHRA and CDR2 YSYEKL. Sequencing used immunoSEQ multiplex PCR; TCRdb keeps in-frame clones, though not all of them. Here the sample spans approximately 220,000 clones, 80% to 90% being singletons. The sequence came from a woman between 18 and 29 years old in a cohort exposed to, infected with or recovered from COVID-19 (not recorded which). Sample: PBMCs or T cells enriched from blood (not recorded which). The chain combines TRBV4-1 with TRBJ1-2; the D gene is possibly TRBD1 (5 bases). The chain's CDR3 is CASSQDHPGWAYGYTF. The CDR3 DNA sequence: TGCGCCAGCAGCCAAGATCATCCAGGGTGGGCCTATGGCTACACCTTC.